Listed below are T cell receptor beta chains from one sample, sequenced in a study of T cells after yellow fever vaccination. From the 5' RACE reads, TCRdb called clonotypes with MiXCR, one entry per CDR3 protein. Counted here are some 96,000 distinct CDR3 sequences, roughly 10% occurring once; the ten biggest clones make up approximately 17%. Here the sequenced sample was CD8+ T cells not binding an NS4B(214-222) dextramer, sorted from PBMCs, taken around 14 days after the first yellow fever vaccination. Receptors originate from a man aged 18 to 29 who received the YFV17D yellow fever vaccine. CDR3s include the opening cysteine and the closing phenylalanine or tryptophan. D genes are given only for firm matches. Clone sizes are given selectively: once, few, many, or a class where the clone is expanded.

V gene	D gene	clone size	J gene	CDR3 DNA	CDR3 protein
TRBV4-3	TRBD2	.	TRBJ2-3	TGCGCCAGCAGCCCCGGACTAGCGGCTACGCAGTATTTT	CASSPGLAATQYF
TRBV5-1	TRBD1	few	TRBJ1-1	TGCGCCAGCAGGCGGGACAGGGGCGGGAACACTGAAGCTTTCTTT	CASRRDRGGNTEAFF
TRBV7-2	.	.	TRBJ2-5	TGTGCCAGCAGCTCTTGGGGGACGAAGACCCAGTACTTC	CASSSWGTKTQYF
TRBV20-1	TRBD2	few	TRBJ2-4	TGCAGTGCTAGAGATCCTAGCGGGGCCAAAAACATTCAGTACTTC	CSARDPSGAKNIQYF
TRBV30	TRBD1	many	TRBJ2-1	TGTGCCTGGACGGAGGGACAGGGGGACAATGAGCAGTTCTTC	CAWTEGQGDNEQFF
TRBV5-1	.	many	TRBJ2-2	TGCGCCAGCAGCTTGGAGAAGACCGGGGAGCTGTTTTTT	CASSLEKTGELFF
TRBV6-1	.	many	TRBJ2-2	TGTGCCAGCTACGCCAGGGCTAACGGGGAGCTGTTTTTT	CASYARANGELFF
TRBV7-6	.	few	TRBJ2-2	TGTGCCAGCAGCTCAGGGGGGGAGCTGTTTTTT	CASSSGGELFF
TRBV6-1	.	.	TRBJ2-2	TGTGCCAGCACCTTAGGAGGACAGACCTACACCGGGGAGCTGTTTTTT	CASTLGGQTYTGELFF
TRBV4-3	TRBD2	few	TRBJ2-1	TGCGCCAGCAGCCTTGGGGCGGGGGTCCTCTACAATGAGCAGTTCTTC	CASSLGAGVLYNEQFF
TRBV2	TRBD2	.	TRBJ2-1	TGTGCCAGCAGTGGCCCCGGGACTAGCGGGATCGAGCAGTTCTTC	CASSGPGTSGIEQFF
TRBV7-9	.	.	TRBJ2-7	TGTGCCAGCAGCTTCAGCACGACCTACGAGCAGTACTTC	CASSFSTTYEQYF
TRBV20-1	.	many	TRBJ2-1	TGCAGTGCTCCCCTGCGGGACAGTCCTTACAATGAGCAGTTCTTC	CSAPLRDSPYNEQFF
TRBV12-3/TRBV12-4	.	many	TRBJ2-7	TGTGCCAGCAGTTCTGCCAAAGAGTTCGAGCAGTACTTC	CASSSAKEFEQYF
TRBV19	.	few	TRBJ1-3	TGTGCCAGTACTTTTACGACGGACAACACCATATATTTT	CASTFTTDNTIYF
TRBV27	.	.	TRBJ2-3	TGTGCCAGCAGGGACTCGTACACAGATACGCAGTATTTT	CASRDSYTDTQYF
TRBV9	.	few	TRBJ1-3	TGTGCCAGCAGCTCCCCCGGGAACTCTGGAAACACCATATATTTT	CASSSPGNSGNTIYF
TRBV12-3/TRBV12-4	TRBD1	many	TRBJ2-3	TGTGCCAGCAGTCAAGGGGGACAGGGGGCAAGAGATACGCAGTATTTT	CASSQGGQGARDTQYF
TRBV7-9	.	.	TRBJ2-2	TGTGCCAGCAGCTTAGCGGTCCCCGGGGAGCTGTTTTTT	CASSLAVPGELFF
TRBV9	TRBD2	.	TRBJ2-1	TGTGCCAGCAGCCCCGGGGGGAGGGGATCTGAGCAGTTCTTC	CASSPGGRGSEQFF
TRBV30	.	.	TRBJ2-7	TGTGCCTGGAGTACAGGGAGATACGAGCAGTACTTC	CAWSTGRYEQYF
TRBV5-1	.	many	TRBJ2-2	TGCGCCAGCAGCTTGGGACCACCGAACACCGGGGAGCTGTTTTTT	CASSLGPPNTGELFF
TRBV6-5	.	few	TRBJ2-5	TGTGCCAGCAGTTACGGAACAGGGATACAAGAGACCCAGTACTTC	CASSYGTGIQETQYF
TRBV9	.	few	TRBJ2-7	TGTGCCAGCAGCGTAGACGGGACAAGCTCCTACGAGCAGTACTTC	CASSVDGTSSYEQYF
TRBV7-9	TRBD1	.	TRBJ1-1	TGTGCCAGCAGCCGACAGGGAGGGATCACTGAAGCTTTCTTT	CASSRQGGITEAFF
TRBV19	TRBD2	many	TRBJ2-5	TGTGCCAGTGGCTTTGGCGGGGGACAAGAGACCCAGTACTTC	CASGFGGGQETQYF
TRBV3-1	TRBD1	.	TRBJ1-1	TGTGCCAGCAGCCATGACAGATCCGGGACAGGGGTGATGAACACTGAAGCTTTCTTT	CASSHDRSGTGVMNTEAFF
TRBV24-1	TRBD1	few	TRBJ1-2	TGTGCCACCTCTGGGACAGGGGGTTATGGCTACACCTTC	CATSGTGGYGYTF
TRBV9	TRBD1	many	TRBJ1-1	TGTGCCAGCAGCCCTCGGGACAGACTGAACACTGAAGCTTTCTTT	CASSPRDRLNTEAFF
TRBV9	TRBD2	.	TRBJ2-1	TGTGCCAGCAGCGACACTAGCGGGGGGCCCTCGGTGCTTGAGCAGTTCTTC	CASSDTSGGPSVLEQFF
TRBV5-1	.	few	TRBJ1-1	TGCGCCAGCAGCTTGGATCAGGGGATGAACACTGAAGCTTTCTTT	CASSLDQGMNTEAFF
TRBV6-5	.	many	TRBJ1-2	TGTGCCAGCAGTTCCTGGGGGGGGCCAGACTATGGCTACACCTTC	CASSSWGGPDYGYTF
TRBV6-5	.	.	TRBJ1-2	TGTGCCAGCAGTTACTCGAGTAGGGATGGCTACACCTTC	CASSYSSRDGYTF
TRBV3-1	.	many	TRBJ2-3	TGTGCCAGCGCTACGGGAGATACGCAGTATTTT	CASATGDTQYF
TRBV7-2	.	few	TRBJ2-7	TGTGCCAGCAGCTTATACGGCGGCAGGGTCTACGAGCAGTACTTC	CASSLYGGRVYEQYF
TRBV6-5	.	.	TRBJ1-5	TGTGCCAGCAGTTACTCGTCTGTCGACCAGCCCCAGCATTTT	CASSYSSVDQPQHF
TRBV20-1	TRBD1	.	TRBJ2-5	TGCAGTGCTTCCCGGGACAGCTTTCTTCAAGAGACCCAGTACTTC	CSASRDSFLQETQYF
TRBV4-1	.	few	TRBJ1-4	TGCGCCAGCAGCCCAATCTCTGTAGAAAAACTGTTTTTT	CASSPISVEKLFF
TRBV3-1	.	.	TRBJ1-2	TGTGCCAGCAGCCAAGATCGAGGGGCCCTCTATGGCTACACCTTC	CASSQDRGALYGYTF
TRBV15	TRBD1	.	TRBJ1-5	TGTGCCACCAGCGGGGAGACAGGGGGTCAGCCCCAGCATTTT	CATSGETGGQPQHF
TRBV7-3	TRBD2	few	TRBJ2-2	TGTGCCAGCAGCTTAGGGGGGGGAGAGAACACCGGGGAGCTGTTTTTT	CASSLGGGENTGELFF
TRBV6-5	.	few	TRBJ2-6	TGTGCCAGCAGTTCGTCAACCACTGGGGCCAACGTCCTGACTTTC	CASSSSTTGANVLTF